Listed below are T cell receptor beta chains from one sample, sequenced in a study of Graves' ophthalmopathy and Graves' hyperthyroidism. TCRdb redid the calling of the multiplex PCR reads with MiXCR, one entry per CDR3 protein. The table records 500,000 to 600,000 distinct CDR3 sequences, under 40% of them present only once. Sequenced material: peripheral blood or thyroid tissue (not recorded which). Source of these receptors: an adult man with Graves' hyperthyroidism. Both conserved end residues are part of each CDR3. The D gene is left open where the match is weak. Rows may omit the clone size; those that give it use once, few, many or a size class.

>14|NA|TRBJ2-7|TRBD2|TRBV7-2
CASSDSGDTYEQYF
TGTGCCAGCAGCGATAGCGGGGATACCTACGAGCAGTACTTC
>14|many|TRBJ1-6|NA|TRBV25-1
CASSHRGQNSPLHF
TGTGCCAGCAGCCACCGGGGGCAGAATTCACCCCTCCACTTT
>16|NA|TRBJ2-6|NA|TRBV11-3
CASSFDTISGANVLTF
TGTGCCAGCAGTTTCGACACGATCTCTGGGGCCAACGTCCTGACTTTC
>16|many|TRBJ1-1|TRBD1|TRBV5-1
CASSLDGTVMNTEAFF
TGCGCCAGCAGCCTGGACGGGACAGTTATGAACACTGAAGCTTTCTTT
>16|NA|TRBJ2-2|TRBD2|TRBV3-1
CASRRLAGGNTGELFF
TGTGCCAGCAGACGACTAGCGGGGGGTAACACCGGGGAGCTGTTTTTT
>13|NA|TRBJ2-2|TRBD1|TRBV29-1
CSGIRQGTGELFF
TGCAGCGGAATTAGACAGGGCACCGGGGAGCTGTTTTTT
>16|NA|TRBJ1-1|TRBD1|TRBV7-9
CASSLTADRGGTEAFF
TGTGCCAGCAGCTTGACGGCGGACAGGGGGGGAACTGAAGCTTTCTTT
>18|NA|TRBJ2-7|NA|TRBV10-2
CASSGAWSAPRKTYEQYF
TGCGCCAGCAGTGGAGCCTGGTCAGCCCCAAGGAAAACCTACGAGCAGTACTTC
>15|NA|TRBJ1-2|TRBD1|TRBV14
CASSQVGQGNYGYTF
TGTGCCAGCAGCCAAGTGGGACAGGGGAACTATGGCTACACCTTC
>14|many|TRBJ1-1|NA|TRBV19
CASSSRGANTEAFF
TGTGCCAGTAGTAGCCGCGGGGCAAACACTGAAGCTTTCTTT
>14|NA|TRBJ1-1|NA|TRBV2
CASRLQGGNTEAFF
TGTGCCAGCAGGCTCCAGGGTGGGAACACTGAAGCTTTCTTT
>14|NA|TRBJ1-2|NA|TRBV6-5
CASSYSGAGDFFTF
TGTGCCAGCAGTTACTCCGGGGCAGGTGACTTCTTTACCTTC
>16|NA|TRBJ1-2|TRBD1|TRBV24-1
CATSDSQGRGDYGYTF
TGTGCCACCAGTGATTCACAGGGCAGGGGGGACTATGGCTACACCTTC
>12|few|TRBJ2-7|NA|TRBV29-1
CSFYRGGDEQYF
TGCAGCTTTTATCGCGGGGGCGACGAGCAGTACTTC
>16|NA|TRBJ2-7|TRBD2|TRBV7-2
CASSGGTSGGTYEQYF
TGTGCCAGCAGCGGCGGGACTAGCGGGGGGACCTACGAGCAGTACTTC
>14|few|TRBJ2-5|NA|TRBV9
CASSQGGASETQYF
TGTGCCAGCAGCCAAGGGGGGGCCAGCGAGACCCAGTACTTC
>14|NA|TRBJ2-1|NA|TRBV7-2
CASSLGLAYNEQFF
TGTGCCAGCAGCTTAGGTCTAGCTTACAATGAGCAGTTCTTC
>14|many|TRBJ1-5|NA|TRBV10-3
CAIMDGNSNQPQHF
TGTGCCATCATGGACGGGAATAGCAATCAGCCCCAGCATTTT
>14|NA|TRBJ1-3|NA|TRBV12-3/TRBV12-4
CASSFRGAGNTIYF
TGTGCCAGCAGTTTTAGGGGAGCCGGAAACACCATATATTTT
>14|few|TRBJ2-7|NA|TRBV10-3
CATVNQDSSYEQYF
TGTGCCACAGTTAATCAAGACAGTTCCTACGAGCAGTACTTC
>17|many|TRBJ2-2|TRBD1|TRBV24-1
CATSDGDRTLNTGELFF
TGTGCCACCAGTGATGGGGACAGGACCTTGAACACCGGGGAGCTGTTTTTT
>14|NA|TRBJ2-3|TRBD2|TRBV6-6
CASRQRGSTDTQYF
TGTGCCAGCAGGCAGCGGGGGAGCACAGATACGCAGTATTTT
>16|many|TRBJ1-4|TRBD1|TRBV24-1
CATSDFTGTGDEKLFF
TGTGCCACCAGTGATTTCACCGGGACAGGGGATGAAAAACTGTTTTTT
>13|many|TRBJ2-2|NA|TRBV5-8
CASSLRGAGELFF
TGTGCCAGCAGCTTGCGAGGAGCCGGGGAGCTGTTTTTT
>14|many|TRBJ1-2|NA|TRBV4-1
CASSQGRAGQGYTF
TGCGCCAGCAGCCAAGGGAGGGCAGGACAGGGCTACACCTTC
>14|NA|TRBJ1-4|TRBD1|TRBV29-1
CSVAGGGSYEKLFF
TGCAGCGTTGCGGGAGGGGGCTCGTATGAAAAACTGTTTTTT
>14|many|TRBJ1-2|TRBD1|TRBV15
CATSRVDRENGYTF
TGTGCCACCAGCAGAGTAGACAGGGAAAATGGCTACACCTTC
>16|many|TRBJ2-5|NA|TRBV20-1
CSASPPENWDQETQYF
TGCAGTGCTAGCCCCCCAGAAAATTGGGACCAAGAGACCCAGTACTTC
>16|many|TRBJ2-5|TRBD2|TRBV20-1
CSAHLDMRGAQETQYF
TGCAGTGCCCACCTTGATATGCGGGGGGCTCAGGAGACCCAGTACTTC
>14|many|TRBJ1-2|TRBD1|TRBV6-1
CASSGPQGAGGYTF
TGTGCCAGCAGTGGCCCACAGGGGGCCGGTGGCTACACCTTC
>12|many|TRBJ1-1|TRBD1|TRBV10-1
CASKSDRGLAFF
TGCGCCAGCAAAAGTGACAGGGGGCTAGCTTTCTTT
>16|many|TRBJ2-5|TRBD2|TRBV5-8
CASSLVSGRGGLTQYF
TGTGCCAGCAGCTTGGTTAGCGGGAGGGGAGGTCTGACCCAGTACTTC
>12|once|TRBJ2-7|NA|TRBV14
CASSQGVHEQYF
TGTGCCAGCAGCCAAGGGGTGCACGAGCAGTACTTC
>17|NA|TRBJ2-1|NA|TRBV24-1
CATSDLRGLGRDNEQFF
TGTGCCACCAGTGATTTACGAGGTCTGGGCCGGGACAATGAGCAGTTCTTC
>15|NA|TRBJ2-3|TRBD1|TRBV7-2
CASSFRTGVKGTQYF
TGTGCCAGCAGCTTCCGGACAGGGGTGAAAGGTACGCAGTATTTT
>14|NA|TRBJ1-5|NA|TRBV2
CASSEKGGGQPQHF
TGTGCCAGCAGTGAAAAGGGGGGAGGCCAGCCCCAGCATTTT
>13|NA|TRBJ2-5|NA|TRBV10-3
CAIAGTVQETQYF
TGTGCCATCGCCGGGACGGTCCAAGAGACCCAGTACTTC
>14|many|TRBJ2-7|NA|TRBV19
CASSIEPRAYEQYF
TGTGCCAGTAGTATAGAGCCCAGGGCCTACGAGCAGTACTTC
>13|few|TRBJ2-3|NA|TRBV20-1
CSAPGPSTDTQYF
TGCAGTGCCCCGGGACCCAGCACAGATACGCAGTATTTT
>14|NA|TRBJ2-7|TRBD1|TRBV7-8
CAGSQLQGIYEQYF
TGTGCCGGCAGCCAGCTACAGGGGATCTACGAGCAGTACTTC
>15|NA|TRBJ2-6|TRBD2|TRBV20-1
CSASSGGGGANVLTF
TGCAGTGCTAGCAGCGGGGGGGGGGGGGCCAACGTCCTGACTTTC
>13|NA|TRBJ1-2|TRBD1|TRBV15
CATRRTGFYGYTF
TGTGCCACCAGAAGGACAGGGTTCTATGGCTACACCTTC
>13|once|TRBJ1-5|NA|TRBV29-1
CSGEQGLGQPQHF
TGCAGCGGGGAACAGGGTTTGGGGCAGCCCCAGCATTTT
>16|many|TRBJ1-4|TRBD1|TRBV25-1
CASSGYSGGTNEKLFF
TGTGCCAGCAGTGGGTATTCAGGGGGCACTAATGAAAAACTGTTTTTT
>17|many|TRBJ1-2|NA|TRBV14
CASSQDLGGDFNYGYTF
TGTGCCAGCAGCCAAGATCTGGGTGGAGATTTTAACTATGGCTACACCTTC
>12|many|TRBJ2-7|NA|TRBV12-3/TRBV12-4
CASAEYSYEQYF
TGTGCCAGCGCGGAATACTCCTACGAGCAGTACTTC
>13|NA|TRBJ1-1|NA|TRBV29-1
CSSLVRLSTEAFF
TGCAGCAGTTTAGTCCGCCTTAGCACTGAAGCTTTCTTT
>13|many|TRBJ2-5|NA|TRBV9
CASSFGPQETQYF
TGTGCCAGCAGCTTCGGACCTCAAGAGACCCAGTACTTC
>11|many|TRBJ2-7|NA|TRBV29-1
CSVERSYEQYF
TGCAGCGTGGAGAGGTCCTACGAGCAGTACTTC
>18|few|TRBJ2-5|TRBD2|TRBV7-9
CASSNLRGTSGIIETQYF
TGTGCCAGCAGCAACCTCCGGGGGACTAGCGGGATTATTGAGACCCAGTACTTC
>12|few|TRBJ2-7|TRBD2|TRBV10-3
CAISGLADEQYF
TGTGCCATCAGTGGACTAGCGGATGAGCAGTACTTC
>13|NA|TRBJ1-1|NA|TRBV29-1
CSVLAGANTEAFF
TGCAGCGTGTTGGCAGGGGCGAACACTGAAGCTTTCTTT
>10|NA|TRBJ1-1|NA|TRBV29-1
CSVETPEAFF
TGCAGCGTTGAGACGCCCGAAGCTTTCTTT
>14|NA|TRBJ1-5|NA|TRBV20-1
CSARTGNSNQPQHF
TGCAGTGCTAGGACGGGCAATAGCAATCAGCCCCAGCATTTT